A single sample gave rise to the 26 T cell receptor beta chains below, sequenced in a study of T cells in Graves' hyperthyroidism and ophthalmopathy. Amplified TCR beta CDR3 regions came from RNA transcripts. The TCR CDR3 first-round RT-PCR relied on the HTBI primer set. TCRdb passed the multiplex PCR reads through MiXCR, listing each CDR3 protein once. The data hold fewer than 550,000 distinct CDR3 sequences, with approximately 24% observed a single time. The specimen was blood. Receptors were obtained from a woman in her thirties with Graves' ophthalmopathy.

In this sample, this clonotype turned up a few times. One end of the junction does not line up with germline, which may come from a read error. This chain joins TRBV28 and TRBJ2-4; D may correspond to TRBD1 or TRBD2 (5 bases each). Germline V lookup: CDR1 MDHEN, CDR2 SYDVKM. This CDR3 is built from 15 residues. The CDR3 DNA sequence: TGTGCCAGCAGACGGGACCGCCGTCCAGAAAACATTAAGTACTTC. It codes for CASRRDRRPENIKYF.

V usage is TRBV28 and J usage is TRBJ2-5, with TRBD2 identical over 9 bases. CDR3 length: 13 amino acids. The trim removed 6 bases at V and 7 bases at J, leaving 6 bases unmatched. Germline V CDR1 and CDR2: MDHEN, SYDVKM. CDR3 sequence reads: CASRVTTSGTQYF. The CDR3 bases are TGTGCCAGCAGGGTTACGACTAGCGGGACCCAGTACTTC.

This clonotype came up many times. The rearrangement uses TRBV6-1 and TRBJ1-2; D remains ambiguous. V lost 5 bases, J lost 2 bases, and 12 bases lay in between. The length of the CDR3 is 14 residues. Looked up from germline, CDR1 is MNHNS and CDR2 is SASEGT. The CDR3, as DNA: TGTGCCAGCAGTACGCTAGCCCACAACTATGGCTACACCTTC. It yields the protein CASSTLAHNYGYTF.

The chain has TRBV6-1 and TRBJ2-7, with D unclear. Germline CDR1 and CDR2: MNHNS and SASEGT. The CDR3 covers 13 residues. Trimming removed 6 bases at V and 6 bases at J, with 15 bases between. CDR3: CASSVSNAAEQYF. In DNA, the CDR3 is TGTGCCAGCAGCGTTAGCAACGCAGCCGAGCAGTACTTC.

This chain connects TRBV20-1 to TRBJ2-5, with a possible D match to TRBD2 (5 bases). The germline CDR1 and CDR2 sequences are DFQATT and SNEGSKA (reference sequence). Trimming shortened V by 5 bases and J by 5 bases, and 15 bases separated the two germline ends. This CDR3 is 13 amino acids long. CDR3 in DNA: TGCAGTGCTCCCCGGGCTAGCTACGAGACCCAGTACTTC. Its translation is CSAPRASYETQYF.

The chain combines TRBV12-3 or TRBV12-4 with TRBJ1-2, with 7 bases matching TRBD1. With 6 bases clipped from V and 4 bases from J, the junction kept 5 bases outside the gene matches. The CDR3 has 13 residues. The CDR3 reads CASRNRDSYGYTF. The CDR3 DNA reads as TGTGCCAGCAGAAACCGGGACAGCTATGGCTACACCTTC.

This clonotype was observed many times. The chain carries TRBV28 and TRBJ1-3, with 9 positions matching TRBD1. The CDR3 contains 15 residues. Trimming at V came to 5 bases and at J to 3 bases, leaving 5 bases not matched to a gene. Germline V gives CDR1 MDHEN, CDR2 SYDVKM. The CDR3 sequence: CASSLRDRDGNTIYF. CDR3 nucleotide sequence: TGTGCCAGCAGTCTCCGGGACAGGGATGGAAACACCATATATTTT. Based on the CDR3 plus reference TRBV28 and TRBJ1-3, the full variable domain is DVKVTQSSRYLVKRTGEKVFLECVQDMDHENMFWYRQDPGLGLRLIYFSYDVKMKEKGDIPEGYSVSREKKERFSLILESASTNQTSMYLCASSLRDRDGNTIYFGEGSWLTVV.

This rearrangement joins TRBV6-2 or TRBV6-3 to TRBJ2-5; 15 bases match TRBD2. CDR3 length: 18 residues. Germline V gene data show CDR1 as MNHEY and CDR2 as SVGEGT. The trim removed 5 bases at V and 2 bases at J, leaving 9 bases unmatched. The CDR3 DNA is TGTGCCAGCAGTCAAGGACTAGCGGGAGGGCCGGGGCAAGAGACCCAGTACTTC. It translates to CASSQGLAGGPGQETQYF.

This clonotype showed up many times. J is TRBJ2-2 and V is TRBV24-1; D unclear. The CDR3 spans 15 residues. From germline, CDR1 is KGHDR and CDR2 SFDVKD. V lost 0 bases to trimming and J lost 6 bases, with 10 bases between them. CDR3 in DNA: TGTGCCACCAGTGATTTGCCCCTGGGCTCCGGGGAGCTGTTTTTT. Residues: CATSDLPLGSGELFF.

This clonotype was seen at least ten times. This chain links TRBV27 with TRBJ2-2, with D uncertain. Germline CDR1 is MNHEY and CDR2 is SMNVEV (reference sequence). Trimming stripped 0 bases from V and 6 bases from J, with 8 bases between. This CDR3 spans 14 amino acids. The DNA for the CDR3 is TGTGCCAGCAGTTTATCGGCTTACGCCGGGGAGCTGTTTTTT. It yields the protein CASSLSAYAGELFF.

This sequence joins TRBV18 and TRBJ2-7, with TRBD1 as a possible D gene (5 bases). Germline CDR1 and CDR2: KGHSH and LQKENI. Trimming stripped 3 bases from V and 3 bases from J, with 15 bases between. This CDR3 comprises 15 residues. CDR3 DNA sequence: TGTGCCAGCTCACCTCAGGACATTCCTGTCTACGAGCAGTACGTC. Protein: CASSPQDIPVYEQYV.

This clonotype was seen more than once but under ten times. The rearrangement links TRBV4-3 to TRBJ2-7; 7 bases match TRBD2. The germline CDR1 and CDR2 sequences are LGHNA and YSLEER. The CDR3 is made up of 16 amino acids. Germline trimming cut 2 bases from V and 3 bases from J; bases unmatched to any gene: 10. The CDR3 sequence is CASSQKTTGGGYEQYF. The CDR3 DNA is TGCGCCAGCAGCCAAAAAACGACGGGGGGAGGCTACGAGCAGTACTTC.

The chain links TRBV20-1 to TRBJ2-7; 12 bases fit TRBD2. In germline, CDR1 is DFQATT, CDR2 SNEGSKA (reference sequence). The CDR3 runs to 17 residues. V lost 0 bases to trimming and J lost 7 bases; unmatched junction nucleotides: 13. In DNA form, the CDR3 reads TGCAGTGCTAGAGATCAACCCGGACTAGCGGGACCTAAGGAGCAGTACTTC. It specifies CSARDQPGLAGPKEQYF.

In this sample, this clonotype turned up many times. This rearrangement joins TRBV12-3 or TRBV12-4 to TRBJ1-6, with D perhaps matching TRBD1 (6 bases). V was clipped by 5 bases and J by 8 bases, with 13 bases between them. CDR3 length: 14 residues. CDR3 residues: CASSIRDTDSPLHF. The DNA of the CDR3 is TGTGCCAGCAGTATCCGGGACACAGATTCACCCCTCCACTTT.

V is TRBV28 and J is TRBJ1-1; no reliable D call. V was pared by 3 bases and J by 10 bases, with 18 bases between. Germline V gene sequence: CDR1 MDHEN, CDR2 SYDVKM. This CDR3 region has 14 residues. In DNA, the CDR3 is TGTGCCAGCAGTTTTCTGTCGTCGGGGTCGGGAGCTTTCTTT. This gives the protein CASSFLSSGSGAFF.

This clonotype was recorded at least ten times. The V call is TRBV5-1, the J call TRBJ1-1; maybe TRBD1 (6 bases). CDR1 and CDR2 from the germline V gene are SGHRS and YFSETQ. V lost 3 bases, J lost 1 base, and 13 bases lay in between. The CDR3 is made up of 15 amino acids. Here the CDR3 reads CASSYELGANTEAFF. The CDR3 DNA reads TGCGCCAGCAGCTACGAACTGGGGGCGAACACTGAAGCTTTCTTT.

V gene TRBV11-2 combines with J gene TRBJ2-1, with 11 bases fitting TRBD2. V shed 1 base and J 4 bases; nucleotides not matched to a gene: 0. The germline V gene has CDR1 SGHAT and CDR2 FQNNGV. The CDR3 contains 15 residues. CDR3 DNA sequence: TGTGCCAGCAGCTTAGGACTAGCGGGATACAATGAGCAGTTCTTC. Translating it yields CASSLGLAGYNEQFF.

This chain connects TRBV11-2 to TRBJ2-5, with 9 bases identical to TRBD1. CDR3 length equals 15 residues. The germline CDR1 and CDR2 sequences are SGHAT and FQNNGV. With 5 bases clipped from V and 2 bases from J, the junction kept 6 bases outside the gene matches. This chain's CDR3 is CASSPPGQGQETQYF. DNA of the CDR3: TGTGCCAGCAGCCCCCCGGGACAGGGTCAAGAGACCCAGTACTTC.

This clonotype was detected only a few times. The rearrangement uses TRBV18 and TRBJ1-2, with no clear D. V lost 3 bases to trimming and J lost 6 bases, with 11 bases between them. The germline CDR1 and CDR2 sequences are KGHSH and LQKENI. The CDR3 consists of 13 residues. CDR3 region: CASSPQPRDGYTF. DNA for the CDR3: TGTGCCAGCTCACCCCAACCGAGGGATGGCTACACCTTC.

This clonotype was counted at least ten times. Relative to the germline gene, one junction end is altered; a read error may explain this. This rearrangement joins TRBV6-1 to TRBJ1-1; 7 positions match TRBD1. Germline V gives CDR1 MNHNS, CDR2 SASEGT. The CDR3 has 16 residues. For the CDR3, the DNA is TGTGCCAGCAGTAAACAGGGGCCGGATGGGAACACTGAAGCTCTCTTT. Protein product: CASSKQGPDGNTEALF.

Many counts were recorded for this clonotype. V and J are TRBV18 and TRBJ1-2; D is perhaps TRBD1 (5 bases). CDR3 length equals 13 residues. CDR1 and CDR2 (germline): KGHSH, LQKENI. V was shortened by 5 bases and J by 4 bases, with 11 bases between the two germline ends. Here the CDR3 DNA reads TGTGCCAGCTCAGAGGGACGGGGCTATGGCTACACCTTC. Protein sequence: CASSEGRGYGYTF.

The chain combines TRBV20-1 with TRBJ2-7; D ambiguous. The CDR3 is made up of 14 amino acids. Germline CDR1 is DFQATT and CDR2 is SNEGSKA (reference sequence). V lost 3 bases and J lost 0, with 12 bases in between. Here the CDR3 reads CSASATGLSYEQYF. In DNA form, the CDR3 reads TGCAGTGCTAGTGCTACCGGGCTCTCCTACGAGCAGTACTTC.

This clonotype has more than one count but fewer than ten. The chain combines TRBV2 with TRBJ1-1; D not certain. Between the trimmed V and J ends, which lost 1 base and 1 base, there was a span of 19 bases. Germline loops: CDR1 SNHLY, CDR2 FYNNEI. This CDR3 is built from 18 residues. The CDR3 DNA reads as TGTGCCAGCAGTGAAGGCTTCGGGGTTTTGTCGCAGAACACTGAAGCTTTCTTT. Amino acid sequence: CASSEGFGVLSQNTEAFF.

This clonotype was counted ten times or more. The chain recombines TRBV6-1 with TRBJ2-7; D is unclear. Trimming cost V 2 bases and J 0 bases, with 8 bases left between them. From germline, CDR1 is MNHNS and CDR2 SASEGT. This CDR3 contains 14 residues. CDR3 DNA: TGTGCCAGCAGTGAACCTGGGGTCTCCTACGAGCAGTACTTC. This codes for CASSEPGVSYEQYF.

This clonotype was observed a few times. This chain connects TRBV28 to TRBJ2-7; D is possibly TRBD2 (5 bases). The V end was cut by 3 bases, the J end by 3 bases, with 12 bases between. CDR1 MDHEN and CDR2 SYDVKM come from the germline V gene. This CDR3 region has 14 residues. The CDR3 reads CASSFRGIYYEQYF. DNA of the CDR3: TGTGCCAGCAGTTTCCGAGGGATTTACTACGAGCAGTACTTC.

This clonotype showed up many times. The genes are TRBV6-4 and TRBJ2-7, with 8 positions matching TRBD2. The CDR3 is 17 amino acids. Germline V gene sequence: CDR1 MRHNA, CDR2 SNTAGT. The trim removed 6 bases at V and 2 bases at J, leaving 15 bases unmatched. This CDR3 reads CASSNSGAPSGAYEQYF. The CDR3 nucleotides read TGTGCCAGCAGCAATAGCGGGGCCCCGTCGGGGGCCTACGAGCAGTACTTC.